The present TCR beta chain was sequenced within a study of brain T cells in children with intractable seizures. The study's findings and limits: Pre- and post-surgery blood differed in depth, so pre-surgery absences may be undersampling. Only CDR3 sequence similarity suggested viral specificity, without known HCMV serostatus.

Time point specified: blood from clinic visit 5 months post-surgery; TSC patient then seizure free. The sequenced cases were selected for having the highest brain T cell transcript signatures. Patients received at least one anti-epileptic drug before surgery. The CDR3 is 14 amino acids. J lost 5 bases, V lost 0 bases, and 3 bases had no gene match. Looked up from germline, CDR1 is SGHNT and CDR2 is YENEEA. Clones were read by immunoSEQ multiplex PCR, and TCRdb kept only the in-frame ones, dropping some. The sample contains hundreds of thousands of clones, over 90% of which appear only once. Concerning this clone itself: Its specificity is not known.

This rearrangement joins TRBV11-3 to TRBJ2-7; 8 bases agree with TRBD1. The specimen was peripheral blood, collected less than 6 months after surgery. The TCR comes from a boy under two years old with tuberous sclerosis and intractable seizures. For the CDR3, the DNA is TGTGCCAGCAGCTTAGAGGGACAGGTAAACGAGCAGTACTTC. It is translated as CASSLEGQVNEQYF.